These T cell receptor beta chains were read from a single sample in a study of CD8 T cells in ankylosing spondylitis. One entry per CDR3 protein results from TCRdb running MiXCR on the 5' RACE reads. In the table there are fewer than 650,000 distinct CDR3 sequences, about 13% of which are singletons. The sequenced sample was blood, either unsorted or a sorted T cell fraction (not recorded which). The receptors shown here come from a male donor with ankylosing spondylitis. CDR3s include the opening cysteine and the closing phenylalanine or tryptophan. D genes are given only for firm matches. Clone size is given for some rows only: seen once, a few or many times, or a class if the clone is expanded.

>TRBJ2-1|TRBV14|.|TRBD2
TGTGCCAGCAGCCAAGCCCGGACTAGCGGGAGTAGGGAGCAGTTCTTC
CASSQARTSGSREQFF
>TRBJ1-1|TRBV20-1|many|.
TGCAGTGCAAAGACAGGGAACACTGAAGCTTTCTTT
CSAKTGNTEAFF
>TRBJ2-3|TRBV5-1|.|.
TGCGCCAGCAGCTTGGCCAGTCTAGCAGATACGCAGTATTTT
CASSLASLADTQYF
>TRBJ1-5|TRBV5-1|.|TRBD1
TGCGCCAGCAGCTTGGGCGGGACAGGTCATCAGCCCCAGCATTTT
CASSLGGTGHQPQHF
>TRBJ2-2|TRBV24-1|many|.
TGTGCCACCAGTGATTTGTCGGGAGACACCGGGGAGCTGTTTTTT
CATSDLSGDTGELFF
>TRBJ2-7|TRBV11-2|few|.
TGTGCCAGCAGCTTAGGGCCCAGCTTCGCTAGCTCCTACGAGCAGTACTTC
CASSLGPSFASSYEQYF
>TRBJ2-1|TRBV27|.|TRBD2
TGTGCCAGCAGTTCCGGGACTAGCGGGGGGAACGAGCAGTTCTTC
CASSSGTSGGNEQFF
>TRBJ2-5|TRBV30|.|.
TGTGCCGCAGGGGGGGGCTCGTACCAAGAGACCCAGTACTTC
CAAGGGSYQETQYF
>TRBJ1-3|TRBV7-2|few|.
TGTGCCAGCAGCTTAGCGATTGGCTCTGGAAACACCATATATTTT
CASSLAIGSGNTIYF
>TRBJ2-3|TRBV5-1|.|TRBD2
TGCGCCAGCAGCTTCGGTGGTAGCGGGAGACTCACAGATACGCAGTATTTT
CASSFGGSGRLTDTQYF
>TRBJ2-1|TRBV4-2|.|TRBD2
TGTGCCAGCAGCCAAGTGTCAGCGGGAGGTAACAATGAGCAGTTCTTC
CASSQVSAGGNNEQFF
>TRBJ2-1|TRBV5-1|few|.
TGCGCCAGCAGCTTGGCCGCTCGAGGAGAGCCCCAGGGCAATGAGCAGTTCTTC
CASSLAARGEPQGNEQFF
>TRBJ1-5|TRBV24-1|.|TRBD1
TGTGCCACCATGGGCGCAGGGGGTAATCAGCCCCAGCATTTT
CATMGAGGNQPQHF
>TRBJ1-6|TRBV3-1|many|.
TGTGCCAGCAGCCAAGAGGCGGGACAAAATTCACCCCTCCACTTT
CASSQEAGQNSPLHF
>TRBJ2-1|TRBV20-1|few|.
TGCAGTGCCCCCTTCGCGGGAATCTCCTACAATGAGCAGTTCTTC
CSAPFAGISYNEQFF
>TRBJ2-7|TRBV29-1|many|.
TGCAGCGTTACCGGGCAAAGACCCTACGAGCAGTACTTC
CSVTGQRPYEQYF
>TRBJ2-1|TRBV11-2|few|.
TGTGCCAGCAGCTTAGGCCGCCCCGGCGAGCAGTTCTTC
CASSLGRPGEQFF
>TRBJ1-1|TRBV27|few|.
TGTGCCAGCAGTTTCCCTGACGGTGAAGCTTTCTTT
CASSFPDGEAFF
>TRBJ2-5|TRBV6-2/TRBV6-3|.|.
TGTGCCAGCAGCCGCCCGGCAATCCAAGAGACCCAGTACTTC
CASSRPAIQETQYF
>TRBJ2-5|TRBV29-1|many|.
TGCAGCGTCGGCGGGACTCCAGAGACCCAGTACTTC
CSVGGTPETQYF
>TRBJ1-2|TRBV7-2|.|TRBD1
TGTGCCAGCAGCTCGAGACAGGGCCACTATGGCTACACCTTC
CASSSRQGHYGYTF
>TRBJ2-3|TRBV2|many|TRBD2
TGTGCCAGCAGTGATTCAGCGGGAGAGGCAGATACGCAGTATTTT
CASSDSAGEADTQYF
>TRBJ2-2|TRBV5-8|few|.
TGTGCCAGCAGCTTGGTTCGGCCGTCCGGGGAGCTGTTTTTT
CASSLVRPSGELFF
>TRBJ1-2|TRBV5-1|few|TRBD1
TGCGCCAGCAGCGGACTACAGGGGACGAATGGCTACACCTTC
CASSGLQGTNGYTF
>TRBJ1-5|TRBV2|.|.
TGTGCCAGCAATAGACAGGAGGGGCAGCCCCAGCATTTT
CASNRQEGQPQHF
>TRBJ2-1|TRBV6-1|.|TRBD2
TGTGCCAGCAGTAAAATAGCGGGAGGGAATGAGCAGTTCTTC
CASSKIAGGNEQFF
>TRBJ2-1|TRBV5-1|few|.
TGCGCCAGCAGCGTAGCGGCAAGCTCCTACAATGAGCAGTTCTTC
CASSVAASSYNEQFF
>TRBJ1-3|TRBV12-3/TRBV12-4|.|.
TGTGCCAGCAGTTTCATCCAGGCGGGTGGAAACACCATATATTTT
CASSFIQAGGNTIYF
>TRBJ2-3|TRBV12-3/TRBV12-4|.|.
TGTGCCAGCAGCCCCTTAGCGGCCCGCACAGATACGCAGTATTTT
CASSPLAARTDTQYF
>TRBJ2-4|TRBV15|many|.
TGTGCCACCAGCAGAGGATCTCCCATGGACATTCAGTACTTC
CATSRGSPMDIQYF